Presented here are 20 T cell receptor beta chains from one specimen sequenced in a study of T cell responses to AZD1222 COVID-19 vaccine. This table comes from immunoSEQ multiplex PCR, and its TCRdb copy is limited to in-frame clones, with some not included. The sample lists about 89,000 clones, 70% to 90% occurring once. Specimen: peripheral blood, collected 28 days after the second AZD1222 dose. Receptor source: an adult who received the AZD1222 COVID-19 vaccine.

The V call is TRBV30, the J call TRBJ2-1; TRBD2 matches at 9 bases. Germline V gene sequence: CDR1 GTSNPN, CDR2 SVGIG (reference sequence). The V and J ends lost 2 bases and 10 bases, in that order; junction bases with no gene match: 9. The CDR3 is 14 residues long. The CDR3 spells CAWSRGGGANEQFF. The CDR3 DNA reads TGTGCCTGGAGTCGTGGCGGGGGGGCAAACGAGCAGTTCTTC.

V is TRBV12-3 or TRBV12-4 and J is TRBJ1-5; perhaps TRBD1 as D (6 bases). Deletions cut 8 bases from V and 3 bases from J, with 11 bases between. This CDR3 has 13 residues. This CDR3 reads CASSGQINQPQHF. The CDR3 coding sequence is TGTGCCAGCTCTGGACAGATCAATCAGCCCCAGCATTTT.

This chain links TRBV10-2 with TRBJ1-1, with unresolved D. CDR3 length: 14 amino acids. V was clipped by 6 bases and J by 1 base, with 12 bases between them. Germline CDR1 reads WSHSY; CDR2 reads SAAADI. The CDR3 loop is CASRETVENTEAFF. The CDR3 DNA reads TGCGCCAGCAGGGAGACTGTGGAGAACACTGAAGCTTTCTTT.

The rearrangement links TRBV11-2 to TRBJ2-6; D is possibly TRBD1 (5 bases). This CDR3 contains 16 residues. CDR1 is SGHAT, CDR2 FQNNGV, per germline. With 3 bases removed from V and 4 bases from J, the gap between germline ends came to 13 bases. Here the CDR3 DNA reads TGTGCCAGCAGCTTTCCACAGGCAGGCGGGGCCAACGTCCTGACTTTC. It codes for CASSFPQAGGANVLTF.

The rearrangement joins TRBV29-1 to TRBJ2-6; 7 bases are a match to TRBD2. After removal of 1 base from V and 0 bases from J, the junction contained 0 bases not matched to a gene. The CDR3 is made up of 15 amino acids. Germline lookup yields CDR1 SQVTM and CDR2 ANQGSEA. CDR3 bases: TGCAGCGTTGAAGCGGGGGGCTCTGGGGCCAACGTCCTGACTTTC. It codes for CSVEAGGSGANVLTF.

The chain carries TRBV10-3 and TRBJ2-1; D may be TRBD2 (5 bases). CDR1 ENHRY and CDR2 SYGVKD come from the germline V gene. V lost 7 bases and J lost 5, with 21 bases in between. The CDR3 runs to 16 residues. CDR3 loop: CAINLKDFYGDNEQFF. The DNA of the CDR3 is TGTGCCATCAACCTCAAAGACTTCTACGGGGACAATGAGCAGTTCTTC.

The CDR3 region has the DNA TGTGCCAGCAGCCATGGACAGGCCAGCTCCTACGAGCAGTACTTC. Its protein product is CASSHGQASSYEQYF. The gene calls are TRBV3-1 (or the pseudogene TRBV3-2) and TRBJ2-7; 7 nucleotides align to TRBD1. CDR3 length: 15 amino acids. J was trimmed by 0 bases and V by 3 bases; bases with no gene match: 5. Germline CDR1 reads LGHDT; CDR2 reads YNNKEL (reference sequence).

This rearrangement joins TRBV24-1 to TRBJ1-2, with 9 nucleotides matching TRBD1. The trim removed 5 bases at V and 8 bases at J, leaving 8 bases unmatched. Looked up from germline, CDR1 is KGHDR and CDR2 is SFDVKD. The CDR3 totals 14 residues. The CDR3 coding sequence is TGTGCCACCAGTGCCTTCGACAGGGGGTACGGCTACACCTTC. It is translated as CATSAFDRGYGYTF.

The rearrangement links TRBV20-1 to TRBJ1-1; D gene uncertain. The CDR3 length is 11 residues. V lost 7 bases to trimming and J lost 5 bases, with 11 bases between them. CDR1 and CDR2 (germline): DFQATT, SNEGSKA (reference sequence). CDR3 loop: CSVPLRTEAFF. The CDR3, as DNA: TGCAGTGTTCCTTTAAGAACTGAAGCTTTCTTT.

The J gene is TRBJ1-4, the V gene TRBV28, with 11 nucleotides matching TRBD1. The CDR3 is 13 amino acids. V lost 11 bases, J lost 7 bases, and 6 bases stayed unmatched. Germline V gene data show CDR1 as MDHEN and CDR2 as SYDVKM. CDR3 residues: CAASGTGGEKLFF. The CDR3 DNA is TGTGCCGCTTCCGGGACAGGGGGTGAAAAACTGTTTTTT. Full variable domain (rest looked up from reference TRBV28 and TRBJ1-4): DVKVTQSSRYLVKRTGEKVFLECVQDMDHENMFWYRQDPGLGLRLIYFSYDVKMKEKGDIPEGYSVSREKKERFSLILESASTNQTSMYLCAASGTGGEKLFFGSGTQLSVL.

This chain joins TRBV5-1 and TRBJ1-1; 10 bases line up with TRBD1. The CDR3 is 14 residues long. Per the germline V gene, CDR1 is SGHRS and CDR2 is YFSETQ. The V and J ends lost 3 bases and 6 bases, in that order; junction bases with no gene match: 5. The CDR3 bases are TGCGCCAGCAGCTGGACAGGGGGAAAGGCTGAAGCTTTCTTT. It specifies CASSWTGGKAEAFF.

The chain employs TRBV7-9 and TRBJ1-2; D is uncertain. CDR3 length equals 10 residues. The germline CDR1 and CDR2 sequences are SEHNR and FQNEAQ (reference sequence). The CDR3 coding sequence is TGTGTCCCCTCCCCGGTTGGCTACACCTTC. This translates into CVPSPVGYTF.

Only one count was recorded for this clone. The chain links TRBV11-2 to TRBJ1-1; D is unclear. Deletions cut 1 base from V and 1 base from J, with 7 bases between. CDR3 length: 14 residues. Germline lookup yields CDR1 SGHAT and CDR2 FQNNGV. The CDR3 DNA sequence: TGTGCCAGCAGCTTAGCACAGACGAACACTGAAGCTTTCTTT. Residues: CASSLAQTNTEAFF.

The CDR3 spells CATTDRMTYNEQFF. DNA for the CDR3: TGTGCCACCACGGACAGGATGACCTACAATGAGCAGTTCTTC. The chain couples TRBV6-5 to TRBJ2-1, with 7 bases matching TRBD1. After removal of 10 bases from V and 2 bases from J, the junction contained 8 bases not matched to a gene. Germline loops: CDR1 MNHEY, CDR2 SVGAGI. CDR3 length equals 14 residues.

This clone showed up just once. This sample includes further DNA sequences coding for the same CDR3. The V call is TRBV5-1, the J call TRBJ1-1; D remains ambiguous. CDR3 length equals 15 residues. V shed 0 bases and J shed 1 base, with 10 bases lying between them. CDR1 SGHRS and CDR2 YFSETQ come from the germline V gene. The CDR3 DNA sequence: TGCGCCAGCAGCTTGGAGCCAGGCGCGAACACTGAAGCTTTCTTT. Its protein product is CASSLEPGANTEAFF.

The chain couples TRBV11-3 to TRBJ1-1; TRBD1 might be the D (5 bases). Deletions cut 2 bases from V and 7 bases from J, with 17 bases between. Per germline, CDR1 SGHNT and CDR2 YENEEA. The CDR3 consists of 15 residues. As DNA, the CDR3 is TGTGCCAGCAGCTTAATTATCGGGGCCGGAGGTGAAGCTTTCTTT. This encodes CASSLIIGAGGEAFF.

This rearrangement joins TRBV7-9 to TRBJ2-1, with D perhaps matching TRBD2 (7 bases). V dropped 1 base and J dropped 5 bases, with 12 bases sitting between them. The CDR3 has 15 residues. Germline values: CDR1 SEHNR, CDR2 FQNEAQ (reference sequence). The CDR3 spells CASSLVRGANNEQFF. DNA of the CDR3: TGTGCCAGCAGCTTAGTCCGGGGGGCCAACAATGAGCAGTTCTTC.

In this sample, this clone turned up once. The V call is TRBV12-3 or TRBV12-4, the J call TRBJ2-7; D is ambiguous. The CDR3 totals 13 residues. V shed 5 bases and J shed 5 bases, with 13 bases lying between them. CDR3 sequence: CASSTNWSHEQYF. CDR3 coding DNA: TGTGCCAGCAGTACCAACTGGTCCCACGAGCAGTACTTC.

This clone showed up just once. J is TRBJ2-5 and V is TRBV11-1, with 13 nucleotides matching TRBD2. Germline V gene data show CDR1 as SGHAT and CDR2 as FQDESV (reference sequence). The CDR3 consists of 14 residues. V was clipped by 5 bases and J by 10 bases; unmatched bases: 7. The CDR3 DNA reads as TGTGCCAGCAGCCAAGCCGGACTAGCGGGGGTCCAGTACTTC. This codes for CASSQAGLAGVQYF.

The chain couples TRBV19 to TRBJ1-1; D is unresolved. The CDR3 contains 13 residues. Germline CDR1 is LNHDA and CDR2 is SQIVND (reference sequence). V was pared by 5 bases and J by 2 bases, with 9 bases between. The CDR3 coding sequence is TGTGCCAGTAGTGTCGACATAAACACTGAAGCTTTCTTT. Translating gives CASSVDINTEAFF.